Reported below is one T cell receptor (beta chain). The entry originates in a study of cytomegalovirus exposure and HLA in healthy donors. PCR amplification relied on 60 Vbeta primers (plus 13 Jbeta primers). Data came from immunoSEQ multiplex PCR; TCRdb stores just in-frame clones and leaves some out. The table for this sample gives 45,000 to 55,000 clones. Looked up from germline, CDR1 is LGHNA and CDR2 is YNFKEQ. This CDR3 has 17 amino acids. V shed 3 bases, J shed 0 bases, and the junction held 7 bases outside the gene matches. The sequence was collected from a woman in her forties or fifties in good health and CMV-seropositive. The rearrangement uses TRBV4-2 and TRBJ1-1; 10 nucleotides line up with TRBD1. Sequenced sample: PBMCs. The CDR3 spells CASSQTGGRIVNTEAFF. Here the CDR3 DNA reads TGTGCCAGCAGCCAGACAGGGGGCAGGATCGTGAACACTGAAGCTTTCTTT.